The rows below give T cell receptor beta chains drawn from one sample of a study of a mutant IDH1 vaccine in newly diagnosed glioma. Their antigens remain unidentified. Data came from immunoSEQ multiplex PCR; TCRdb stores just in-frame clones and leaves some out. Of around 40,000 clones in the sample, around 91% were seen once. This material consisted of PBMCs, taken from a glioma patient whose treatment included an IDH1 peptide vaccine. The receptors were sampled from a middle-aged man with glioma. Both conserved end residues are part of each CDR3. Fields, in order: CDR3 length, J gene, V gene, D gene, clone size, CDR3 protein, CDR3 DNA. A D gene is named only where the DNA matches it firmly. Size values are once, few and many counts, or a class for expanded clones, and some rows have none.

>15|TRBJ2-3|TRBV6-6|TRBD1|.
CASSTGGAGTDTQYF
TGTGCCAGCAGTACAGGGGGAGCGGGCACAGATACGCAGTATTTT
>14|TRBJ1-1|TRBV7-8|.|.
CASRLPGQSAEAFF
TGTGCCAGCAGGTTACCCGGGCAGAGCGCTGAAGCTTTCTTT
>14|TRBJ2-7|TRBV9|.|.
CASTLDSHSYEQYF
TGTGCCAGCACCCTAGACAGTCACTCCTACGAGCAGTACTTC
>11|TRBJ2-1|TRBV20-1|.|.
CSASSGNEQFF
TGCAGTGCTAGTTCAGGCAATGAGCAGTTCTTC
>15|TRBJ2-5|TRBV28|.|.
CASSPLAGIQETQYF
TGTGCCAGCAGTCCCTTGGCCGGCATTCAAGAGACCCAGTACTTC
>14|TRBJ1-1|TRBV6-5|.|.
CASSYSLAVNEAFF
TGTGCCAGCAGTTACTCGTTGGCAGTAAATGAAGCTTTCTTT
>16|TRBJ1-2|TRBV7-9|.|.
CASSSAGRRTNYGYTF
TGTGCCAGCAGCTCGGCTGGGAGAAGGACTAACTATGGCTACACCTTC
>16|TRBJ2-3|TRBV4-1|TRBD2|.
CASSRPPAGATDTQYF
TGCGCCAGCAGCCGGCCGCCAGCGGGGGCCACAGATACGCAGTATTTT
>15|TRBJ2-2|TRBV27|TRBD2|once
CASSPRLASTGELFF
TGTGCCAGCAGTCCCCGACTAGCAAGCACCGGGGAGCTGTTTTTT
>16|TRBJ1-1|TRBV7-2|.|few
CASSSEGVSGVGEAFF
TGTGCCAGCAGCTCAGAAGGAGTTAGCGGGGTAGGCGAAGCTTTCTTT
>14|TRBJ2-4|TRBV25-1|.|.
CASTPEGGRNIQYF
TGTGCCAGCACCCCTGAGGGGGGTCGAAACATTCAGTACTTC
>12|TRBJ1-4|TRBV2|TRBD1|.
CASSGTGRKLFF
TGTGCCAGCAGTGGGACAGGGAGGAAACTGTTTTTT
>15|TRBJ2-5|TRBV6-5|.|.
CASSPLGRRQETQYF
TGTGCCAGCAGTCCCCTAGGGCGGCGACAAGAGACCCAGTACTTC
>15|TRBJ1-1|TRBV14|.|few
CASSPRGGVGTEAFF
TGTGCCAGCAGCCCGCGCGGGGGGGTGGGGACTGAAGCTTTCTTT
>15|TRBJ2-3|TRBV27|TRBD2|.
CASSSRTSGGLVQYF
TGTGCCAGCAGTTCCCGGACTAGTGGGGGATTGGTGCAGTATTTT
>18|TRBJ2-5|TRBV2|TRBD2|.
CASTLRLAGGRSQETQYF
TGTGCCAGTACCTTAAGACTAGCGGGGGGACGGTCCCAAGAGACCCAGTACTTC
>16|TRBJ1-5|TRBV28|.|.
CASRPRRRGDSEPQHF
TGTGCCAGCAGACCCCGGCGGAGGGGGGATAGTGAGCCCCAGCATTTT
>15|TRBJ2-3|TRBV7-2|.|.
CASSFTGHLTDTQYF
TGTGCCAGCAGCTTCACGGGACACCTCACAGATACGCAGTATTTT
>14|TRBJ2-7|TRBV5-1|TRBD1|.
CASSTLGQGYEQYF
TGCGCCAGCAGCACCCTGGGACAGGGCTACGAGCAGTACTTC
>12|TRBJ2-5|TRBV2|.|.
CASSGNQETQYF
TGTGCCAGCAGTGGGAACCAAGAGACCCAGTACTTC
>16|TRBJ1-6|TRBV28|TRBD1|.
CASAPQGAQDDSPLHF
TGTGCCAGCGCTCCACAGGGGGCCCAGGATGATTCACCCCTCCACTTT
>15|TRBJ2-2|TRBV7-2|.|few
CASTLLLVNTGELFF
TGTGCCAGCACCTTACTTTTGGTAAACACCGGGGAGCTGTTTTTT